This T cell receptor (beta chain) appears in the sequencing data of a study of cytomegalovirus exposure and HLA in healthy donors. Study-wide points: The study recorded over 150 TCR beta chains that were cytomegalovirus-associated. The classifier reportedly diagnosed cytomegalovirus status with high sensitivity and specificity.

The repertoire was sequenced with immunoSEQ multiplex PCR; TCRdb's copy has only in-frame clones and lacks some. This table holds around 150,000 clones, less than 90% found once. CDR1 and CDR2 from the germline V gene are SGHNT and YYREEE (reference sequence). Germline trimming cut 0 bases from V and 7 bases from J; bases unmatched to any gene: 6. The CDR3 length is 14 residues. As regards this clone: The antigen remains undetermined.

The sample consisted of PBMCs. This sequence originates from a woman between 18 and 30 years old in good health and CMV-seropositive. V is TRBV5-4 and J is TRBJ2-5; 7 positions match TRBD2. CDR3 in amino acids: CASSLGGGTGTQYF. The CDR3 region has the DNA TGTGCCAGCAGCTTGGGGGGGGGAACCGGGACCCAGTACTTC.